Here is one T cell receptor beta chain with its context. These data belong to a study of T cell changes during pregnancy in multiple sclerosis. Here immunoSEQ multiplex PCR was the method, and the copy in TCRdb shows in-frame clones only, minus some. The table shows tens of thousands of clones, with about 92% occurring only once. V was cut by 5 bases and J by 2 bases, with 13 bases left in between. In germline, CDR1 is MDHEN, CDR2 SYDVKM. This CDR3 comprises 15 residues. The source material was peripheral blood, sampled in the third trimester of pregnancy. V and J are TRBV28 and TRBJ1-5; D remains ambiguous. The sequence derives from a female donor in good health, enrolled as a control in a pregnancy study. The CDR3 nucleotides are TGTGCCAGCAGTCCCAACGGAGGTGGCAATCAGCCCCAGCATTTT. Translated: CASSPNGGGNQPQHF.